Presented here are 22 T cell receptor beta chains from one specimen sequenced in a study of post-analysis software for immune sequencing data. Broader study findings: About five TRBV segments were more frequent in patients than controls; TRBV5-6, TRBV5-1 and TRBV20-1 belonged to this group.

Unique molecular identifiers had been added to the TCR beta cDNA libraries. TCRdb ran MiXCR on the PCR reads and lists one entry per CDR3 protein. The sample comprises about 570,000 distinct CDR3 sequences, around 36% of which are singletons, and approximately 5.4% rests with the top ten. The antigens these receptors bind are not known. The source material was blood. These receptors were obtained from a girl aged 2-17 years with multiple sclerosis.

CDR3 bases: TGCAGTGCATGGGCCCAATCCGTCCTGACTTTC. Amino acids: CSAWAQSVLTF. The chain is built from TRBV20-1 and TRBJ2-6, with unresolved D. V lost 6 bases and J lost 12, with 12 bases in between. The CDR3 consists of 11 residues. CDR1 is DFQATT and CDR2 is SNEGSKA in the germline V gene (reference sequence).

The table lists this clonotype with a few counts. The chain combines TRBV20-1 with TRBJ2-7, with 10 bases matching TRBD1. With 5 bases clipped from V and 9 bases from J, the junction kept 16 bases outside the gene matches. This CDR3 contains 15 residues. CDR1 DFQATT and CDR2 SNEGSKA come from the germline V gene (reference sequence). The CDR3 is CSASPGTGEGSGQYF. Here the CDR3 DNA reads TGCAGTGCTTCTCCCGGGACAGGGGAAGGATCCGGGCAGTACTTC.

This rearrangement joins TRBV20-1 to TRBJ2-1, with 9 bases fitting TRBD2. CDR3 size: 18 residues. Germline V gives CDR1 DFQATT, CDR2 SNEGSKA (reference sequence). Trimming at V came to 3 bases and at J to 5 bases, leaving 17 bases not matched to a gene. This CDR3 is CSASRGSGGDLLNNEQFF. The CDR3 DNA reads TGCAGTGCTAGTCGGGGTAGCGGGGGCGACCTCCTGAACAATGAGCAGTTCTTC.

This clonotype showed up just a few times. The J gene is TRBJ1-5, the V gene TRBV20-1; a weak D match, TRBD1 (6 bases). The V end was cut by 0 bases, the J end by 7 bases, with 13 bases between. This CDR3 is 14 amino acids long. Germline CDR1 DFQATT, CDR2 SNEGSKA (reference sequence). CDR3 amino acids: CSARESGGPQPQHF. In DNA, the CDR3 is TGCAGTGCTAGAGAATCGGGGGGCCCCCAGCCCCAGCATTTT.

The chain employs TRBV12-3 or TRBV12-4 and TRBJ2-1, with D maybe TRBD2 (6 bases). V lost 6 bases and J 0 bases, leaving 15 bases between the germline ends. The CDR3 spans 16 residues. The CDR3 here is CASRSRSGLSYNEQFF. CDR3 coding DNA: TGTGCCAGCAGGTCCCGCTCGGGACTCTCCTACAATGAGCAGTTCTTC.

This clonotype was seen a handful of times. V gene TRBV5-5 combines with J gene TRBJ2-3, with 7 bases identical to TRBD2. Germline V CDR1 and CDR2: SGHKS, YYEKEE (reference sequence). The trim removed 3 bases at V and 0 bases at J, leaving 7 bases unmatched. This CDR3 is 16 amino acids long. In nucleotides, the CDR3 is TGTGCCAGCAGCTCTAGCGGCCCGAGGAGCACAGATACGCAGTATTTT. The encoded protein is CASSSSGPRSTDTQYF.

Concerning this clonotype: This may stem from a read error, because a much larger clone lies one nucleotide away. The chain carries TRBV20-1 and TRBJ1-6, with TRBD1 matching 12 bases. CDR1 and CDR2 from the germline V gene are DFQATT and SNEGSKA (reference sequence). The ends lost 5 bases at V and 10 bases at J; junction bases unmatched: 0. This CDR3 has 12 amino acids. This CDR3 is CSAGTGGSPLHF. In nucleotides, the CDR3 is TGCAGTGCTGGGACAGGGGGCTCACCCCTCCACTTT.

The chain combines TRBV20-1 with TRBJ2-1; D may match TRBD1 or TRBD2 (5 bases each). V was cut by 6 bases and J by 4 bases, with 28 bases left in between. The CDR3 spans 18 residues. The germline gives CDR1 DFQATT, CDR2 SNEGSKA (reference sequence). The CDR3 nucleotides are TGCAGTGCAAAGAATCGAGGGCCATCATCTGGGGGATACAATGAGCAGTTCTTC. It codes for CSAKNRGPSSGGYNEQFF.

This clonotype was counted between two and nine times. This chain connects TRBV4-1 to TRBJ2-7; TRBD1 agrees at 10 bases. With 6 bases clipped from V and 0 bases from J, the junction kept 14 bases outside the gene matches. CDR1 and CDR2 from the germline V gene are MGHRA and YSYEKL. This CDR3 has 18 amino acids. The CDR3 DNA reads as TGCGCCAGCAGTTCACCACCCACCGGGACAGGGGACTCCTACGAGCAGTACTTC. Translated: CASSSPPTGTGDSYEQYF.

Concerning this clonotype itself: As the CDR3 is not closed by the conserved phenylalanine or tryptophan, this likely results from a read error. This chain links TRBV10-3 with TRBJ1-6, with 7 bases identical to TRBD1. CDR1 is ENHRY and CDR2 is SYGVKD in the germline V gene. V was pared by 6 bases and J by 7 bases, with 6 bases of the junction left unmatched. CDR3 length: 14 residues. DNA of the CDR3: TGTGCCATCAGGAATGACAGGGAAAATTCACCCCTCCACTTG. The encoded protein is CAIRNDRENSPLHL.

In this sample, this clonotype turned up once. Here the CDR3 DNA reads TGTGCCAGCAGTTCCGCCGGGGTGCGGTCGGCCACTGAAGCTTTCTTT. Its translation is CASSSAGVRSATEAFF. V and J are TRBV6-5 and TRBJ1-1; D gene ambiguous. The germline V and J ends were trimmed by 4 bases and 4 bases, with 19 bases remaining between them. The V gene's germline CDR1 is MNHEY and CDR2 SVGAGI. The length of the CDR3 is 16 residues.

The chain uses TRBV5-1 and TRBJ2-7; D may be TRBD1 or TRBD2 (5 bases each). This CDR3 has 14 residues. Trimming took 6 bases from V and 0 from J, leaving 13 bases between them. Germline loops: CDR1 SGHRS, CDR2 YFSETQ. This chain's CDR3 is CASIRDGNSYEQYF. CDR3 sequence (DNA): TGCGCCAGCATCCGGGACGGTAACTCCTACGAGCAGTACTTC. Complete variable domain (other parts from reference TRBV5-1 and TRBJ2-7): KAGVTQTPRYLIKTRGQQVTLSCSPISGHRSVSWYQQTPGQGLQFLFEYFSETQRNKGNFPGRFSGRQFSNSRSEMNVSTLELGDSALYLCASIRDGNSYEQYFGPGTRLTVT.

Regarding this clonotype: Mismatch with germline at one junction end may stem from a read error. V gene TRBV10-2 combines with J gene TRBJ2-1; 7 nucleotides align to TRBD2. CDR3 length: 15 amino acids. From germline, CDR1 is WSHSY and CDR2 SAAADI. The CDR3 sequence is CTSSERRGLKNEQFF. The CDR3 nucleotides are TGCACCAGCAGTGAGCGGCGGGGGTTGAAGAATGAGCAGTTCTTC.

This chain joins TRBV3-1 and TRBJ2-7; D uncertain. Germline V gene sequence: CDR1 LGHDT, CDR2 YNNKEL (reference sequence). The CDR3 runs to 12 residues. The V end lost 3 bases, the J end lost 6 bases, and 9 bases lay between the germline ends. CDR3 amino acids: CASSHARVEQYF. The CDR3 nucleotides read TGTGCCAGCAGCCATGCACGAGTCGAGCAGTACTTC.

The chain is built from TRBV6-5 and TRBJ2-1; 7 bases are shared with TRBD2. The J segment lost 0 bases and the V segment lost 7 bases, leaving 3 bases of the junction unmatched. This CDR3 has 14 residues. Germline loops: CDR1 MNHEY, CDR2 SVGAGI. The CDR3 sequence: CASTGGGSYNEQFF. CDR3 sequence (DNA): TGTGCCAGCACAGGCGGGGGCTCCTACAATGAGCAGTTCTTC.

This sequence joins TRBV29-1 and TRBJ2-5, with a tentative D call TRBD2 (7 bases). This CDR3 region has 13 residues. Germline lookup yields CDR1 SQVTM and CDR2 ANQGSEA. V dropped 4 bases and J dropped 5 bases, with 14 bases sitting between them. CDR3 coding DNA: TGCAGCGTTGTTCCAGGGGAGGGTGAGACCCAGTACTTC. Its translation: CSVVPGEGETQYF. Complete variable domain (other parts from reference TRBV29-1 and TRBJ2-5): SAVISQKPSRDICQRGTSLTIQCQVDSQVTMMFWYRQQPGQSLTLIATANQGSEATYESGFVIDKFPISRPNLTFSTLTVSNMSPEDSSIYLCSVVPGEGETQYFGPGTRLLVL.

The V gene is TRBV6-5, the J gene TRBJ2-5, with 9 bases aligning to TRBD2. This CDR3 is built from 15 residues. CDR1 MNHEY and CDR2 SVGAGI come from the germline V gene. V dropped 6 bases and J dropped 2; count of bases not matched to a gene: 7. The CDR3 loop is CASRPPGLAQETQYF. The CDR3 nucleotides are TGTGCCAGCAGGCCTCCGGGACTAGCTCAAGAGACCCAGTACTTC.

This clonotype has only a few counts. Here the CDR3 DNA reads TGCAGTGCTAGACATAGCGGGGGGGAGACCCAGTACTTC. Translation gives CSARHSGGETQYF. The chain combines TRBV20-1 with TRBJ2-5, with 10 bases lining up with TRBD2. Germline V gene data show CDR1 as DFQATT and CDR2 as SNEGSKA (reference sequence). Trimming took 2 bases from V and 5 from J; bases not matched to a gene: 2. The CDR3 contains 13 residues.

For this clonotype: This may be a read error, as it is one base from a much larger clone. The gene calls are TRBV4-2 and TRBJ2-5; D remains ambiguous. The CDR3 totals 15 residues. V gave up 0 bases and J gave up 11 bases, with 19 bases separating them. The V gene's germline CDR1 is LGHNA and CDR2 YNFKEQ. The CDR3 DNA is TGTGCCAGCAGCCAAGATCTTGGCTACCGATCCGGGCAGTACTTC. It yields the protein CASSQDLGYRSGQYF.

In this sample, this clonotype turned up a few times. The chain is built from TRBV24-1 and TRBJ2-5; the D gene could be TRBD1 or TRBD2 (5 bases each). V lost 3 bases and J lost 5, with 6 bases in between. The germline gives CDR1 KGHDR, CDR2 SFDVKD. The CDR3 has 12 amino acids. The CDR3 spells CATSDEGETQYF. In nucleotides, the CDR3 is TGTGCCACCAGTGATGAGGGGGAGACCCAGTACTTC.

The sample holds a few counts of this clonotype. This rearrangement joins TRBV20-1 to TRBJ2-4; D might be TRBD2 (6 bases). With the DNA end fitting TRBJ2-7 better, the J assignment may be wrong. CDR1 and CDR2 (germline): DFQATT, SNEGSKA (reference sequence). The CDR3 consists of 13 residues. The CDR3 region has the DNA TGCAGTGCTATGTCTAGCGCCAGGAACGAGCAGTACTTC. It translates to CSAMSSARNEQYF.

As concerns this clonotype: This may be a read error: a much more frequent sequence differs by one nucleotide. The chain carries TRBV12-3 or TRBV12-4 and TRBJ2-6; a weak D match, TRBD1 (5 bases). This CDR3 spans 13 amino acids. V lost 6 bases, J lost 7 bases, and 10 bases lay in between. CDR3 region: CASRRTKANVLTF. For the CDR3, the DNA is TGTGCCAGCAGGCGGACAAAAGCCAACGTCCTGACTTTC.